The rows below give T cell receptor beta chains drawn from one sample of a study of cytomegalovirus exposure and HLA in healthy donors. The repertoire was sequenced with immunoSEQ multiplex PCR; TCRdb's copy has only in-frame clones and lacks some. Among roughly 150,000 clones, approximately 80% were seen once, and the ten largest hold roughly 2.7%. The sequencing sample was made of PBMCs. These receptors came from a boy aged 2 to 10 in good health and CMV-seronegative. CDR3s include the opening cysteine and the closing phenylalanine or tryptophan. D genes are given only for firm matches. The size entry is marked missing in some rows and otherwise reads once, few, many or a size class.

V gene	clone size	J gene	D gene	CDR3 protein	CDR3 DNA
TRBV5-1	few	TRBJ1-2	TRBD1	CASSLRQGDGYTF	TGCGCCAGCAGCCTAAGACAGGGTGATGGCTACACCTTC
TRBV9	.	TRBJ1-3	.	CASSPGSENNGNTIYF	TGTGCCAGCAGCCCTGGTAGCGAGAATAATGGAAACACCATATATTTT
TRBV28	once	TRBJ2-1	TRBD1	CASSFPPHRTGGNEQFF	TGTGCCAGCAGTTTCCCCCCCCACAGGACAGGGGGGAATGAGCAGTTCTTC
TRBV16	few	TRBJ2-7	TRBD1	CASSPAHRGGNEQYF	TGTGCCAGCAGCCCGGCCCACAGGGGTGGGAACGAGCAGTACTTC
TRBV4-2	.	TRBJ1-1	.	CASSQVSQEAFF	TGTGCCAGCAGCCAAGTTTCCCAGGAAGCTTTCTTT
TRBV6-4	.	TRBJ2-2	.	CASSSGNTGELFF	TGTGCCAGCAGTAGCGGGAACACCGGGGAGCTGTTTTTT
TRBV9	.	TRBJ2-1	TRBD1	CASRAPGTGNVNEQFF	TGTGCCAGCAGAGCTCCCGGGACAGGGAACGTCAATGAGCAGTTCTTC
TRBV30	.	TRBJ2-5	TRBD2	CAWVLAGETQYF	TGTGCCTGGGTACTAGCGGGGGAGACCCAGTACTTC
TRBV6-5	.	TRBJ2-7	TRBD1	CASRADRESYEQYF	TGTGCCAGCAGAGCGGACAGGGAATCCTACGAGCAGTACTTC
TRBV7-2	.	TRBJ1-2	TRBD1	CASSLYTGGGYGYTF	TGTGCCAGCAGCTTGTATACAGGGGGTGGCTATGGCTACACCTTC
TRBV2	.	TRBJ1-2	TRBD1	CASARTGGRGYTF	TGTGCCAGCGCTCGGACAGGGGGACGCGGCTACACCTTC
TRBV5-4	once	TRBJ1-2	.	CASSFFARGGDDGYTF	TGTGCCAGCAGCTTTTTTGCCCGGGGGGGGGACGATGGCTACACCTTC
TRBV29-1	.	TRBJ1-1	TRBD1	CSAGQGRRNTEAFF	TGCAGCGCCGGACAGGGGAGGAGGAACACTGAAGCTTTCTTT
TRBV10-3	.	TRBJ1-2	.	CAISDLGAGGYTF	TGTGCCATCAGCGATCTGGGGGCTGGTGGCTACACCTTC
TRBV5-1	once	TRBJ2-7	.	CASSLISAYEQYF	TGCGCCAGCAGCTTGATCTCAGCCTACGAGCAGTACTTC
TRBV27	once	TRBJ1-2	.	CASSLFIRGGTNYGYTF	TGTGCCAGCAGTTTATTCATCCGAGGCGGGACTAACTATGGCTACACCTTC
TRBV7-9	.	TRBJ2-7	TRBD2	CASSFSGRASNEQYF	TGTGCCAGCAGTTTTAGCGGGAGGGCCTCCAACGAGCAGTACTTC
TRBV27	.	TRBJ1-3	.	CASQGLSGNTIYF	TGTGCCAGCCAGGGGCTTTCTGGAAACACCATATATTTT
TRBV6-4	.	TRBJ1-2	.	CASSPMQGKNYGYTF	TGTGCCAGCAGCCCGATGCAGGGAAAGAACTATGGCTACACCTTC
TRBV6-6	.	TRBJ1-4	.	CASSYSPGWTLVFF	TGTGCCAGCAGTTACTCCCCCGGATGGACATTAGTGTTTTTT
TRBV9	few	TRBJ2-6	.	CASTRSGANVLTF	TGTGCCAGCACGCGCTCTGGGGCCAACGTCCTGACTTTC
TRBV28	.	TRBJ2-7	TRBD2	CASSLPTTSGRGFSYEQYF	TGTGCCAGCAGTTTACCCACGACTAGCGGGAGGGGGTTCTCCTACGAGCAGTACTTC
TRBV6-1	once	TRBJ1-1	.	CASASVWGRGTEAFF	TGTGCCAGCGCCTCCGTGTGGGGGCGGGGGACTGAAGCTTTCTTT
TRBV28	.	TRBJ2-3	.	CASSFPLVDSSTDTQYF	TGTGCCAGCAGTTTTCCCCTGGTTGACTCTAGCACAGATACGCAGTATTTT
TRBV6-5	.	TRBJ2-7	TRBD2	CASSYDLAGEWEQYF	TGTGCCAGCAGTTACGACCTAGCGGGAGAGTGGGAGCAGTACTTC
TRBV6-1	.	TRBJ1-4	.	CASSESAGDNEKLFF	TGTGCCAGCAGTGAATCGGCAGGCGATAATGAAAAACTGTTTTTT
TRBV6-1	.	TRBJ1-2	.	CASWRGADYGYTF	TGTGCCAGCTGGCGGGGGGCAGACTATGGCTACACCTTC